These 2 T cell receptor beta chains came from one sample sequenced in a study of shared clonotypes between healthy human individuals. Measured with immunoSEQ multiplex PCR; TCRdb has only the in-frame clones, and not every one. The sample consists of over 2,000,000 clones, around 93% of them appearing once. CD45RO-negative, CCR7-selected cells formed the naive CD8 fraction, which excluded terminally differentiated effector memory CD45RA+ cells. The sample consisted of naive CD8+ T cells from PBMCs. These receptors were taken from a man between 18 and 35 years old in good health. Some clones in this sample may be carry-over from other donors' samples.

A single count supports this clone. The chain joins TRBV19 to TRBJ1-5; D perhaps matches TRBD1 (5 bases). This CDR3 contains 14 residues. Germline CDR1 LNHDA, CDR2 SQIVND (reference sequence). Trimming shortened V by 7 bases and J by 6 bases, and 16 bases separated the two germline ends. CDR3 nucleotides: TGTGCCAGTATTAGTCAGGGCCGCGGTCAGCCCCAGCATTTT. Translation gives CASISQGRGQPQHF.

This rearrangement joins TRBV7-3 to TRBJ2-3; D is uncertain. V was shortened by 2 bases and J by 1 base, with 16 bases between the two germline ends. The CDR3 runs 17 residues. CDR1 is SGHTA and CDR2 is FQGTGA in the germline V gene. The CDR3 nucleotides read TGTGCCAGCAGCTTAGAGAGTATGGGGTGGGGCACAGATACGCAGTATTTT. The encoded protein is CASSLESMGWGTDTQYF.